This T cell receptor (beta chain) was profiled in a study of early T cells in non-severe SARS-CoV-2 infection. Study as a whole: Alpha and beta chains were unpaired, from unsorted whole-blood bulk RNA. Study conclusions and caveats: The matching step, a VDJdb search, favored anti-spike CD8 responses and missed private and CD4 specificities.

The library protocol tagged individual cDNA molecules with unique molecular identifiers. In TCRdb, the 5' RACE reads were re-called with MiXCR into one record per CDR3 protein. The sample lists about 81,000 distinct CDR3 sequences, 5% to 7% occurring once. Note on this clonotype: Its target is not known.

This CDR3 spans 14 amino acids. CDR1 and CDR2 from the germline V gene are LNHDA and SQIVND (reference sequence). Trimming removed 3 bases at V and 4 bases at J, with 12 bases between. The sequence was collected from an adult who was a healthcare worker with PCR-confirmed SARS-CoV-2 infection or an uninfected control (not recorded which). The gene calls are TRBV19 and TRBJ1-2; D uncertain. Sequencing was performed on whole blood. The CDR3 sequence is CASSISRAFYGYTF. In DNA form, the CDR3 reads TGTGCCAGTAGTATCTCTCGAGCATTCTATGGCTACACCTTC.